One sample yielded the 15 T cell receptor beta chains listed below, sequenced in a study of OX40 agonist ivuxolimab in advanced cancers. Data came from immunoSEQ multiplex PCR; TCRdb stores just in-frame clones and leaves some out. This sample has about 80,000 clones, with about 86% found just once. The sample here was CD4+ or CD8+ T cells sorted from blood, taken in a trial of the OX40 agonist ivuxolimab. Every receptor here comes from an adult with an advanced solid tumor such as melanoma, head and neck, liver or kidney cancer.

The chain combines TRBV5-1 with TRBJ2-1; no definite D call. The CDR3 extends over 13 amino acids. Germline assignment: CDR1 SGHRS and CDR2 YFSETQ. V was clipped by 3 bases and J by 10 bases, with 14 bases between them. This CDR3 is CASSSPGVGEQFF. The DNA of the CDR3 is TGCGCCAGCAGCTCCCCAGGTGTAGGCGAGCAGTTCTTC.

V is TRBV7-2 and J is TRBJ2-1; the D gene is possibly TRBD2 (5 bases). Germline loops: CDR1 SGHTA, CDR2 FQGNSA. The CDR3 has 18 amino acids. V was cut by 7 bases and J by 0 bases, with 22 bases left in between. The CDR3 reads CASTPGLGSPNSYNEQFF. DNA for the CDR3: TGTGCCAGCACCCCAGGTCTGGGGAGCCCTAACTCCTACAATGAGCAGTTCTTC.

The rearrangement links TRBV2 to TRBJ1-3; no firm D call. The germline V and J ends were trimmed by 4 bases and 0 bases, with 4 bases remaining between them. The CDR3 loop spans 13 amino acids. The germline V gene encodes CDR1 SNHLY and CDR2 FYNNEI. In nucleotides, the CDR3 is TGTGCCAGCAGTGCTGACTCTGGAAACACCATATATTTT. Protein sequence: CASSADSGNTIYF.

This clone was seen more than once but under ten times. J is TRBJ2-7 and V is TRBV30; D not certain. This CDR3 spans 14 amino acids. Trimming cost V 5 bases and J 0 bases, with 14 bases left between them. Per the germline V gene, CDR1 is GTSNPN and CDR2 is SVGIG (reference sequence). DNA for the CDR3: TGTGCCTGGTCCAGTGACCTCTACTCCTACGAGCAGTACTTC. Amino acids: CAWSSDLYSYEQYF.

The genes are TRBV27 and TRBJ2-5; D tentatively reads TRBD1 or TRBD2 (5 bases each). This CDR3 region has 14 residues. Trimming took 3 bases from V and 5 from J, leaving 13 bases between them. Germline V gene sequence: CDR1 MNHEY, CDR2 SMNVEV (reference sequence). CDR3 DNA: TGTGCCAGCAGTTTCCGGGGACCTCAGGAGACCCAGTACTTC. This encodes CASSFRGPQETQYF.

The chain has TRBV11-2 and TRBJ1-3; D gene ambiguous. Germline CDR1 SGHAT, CDR2 FQNNGV. V lost 3 bases and J 8 bases, leaving 11 bases between the germline ends. The CDR3 totals 13 residues. As DNA, the CDR3 is TGTGCCAGCAGCTTTGGGCAGAGGGACACCATATATTTT. Amino acid sequence: CASSFGQRDTIYF.

The V gene is TRBV28, the J gene TRBJ1-1; D is ambiguous. The CDR3 has 15 amino acids. Trimming removed 6 bases from V and 6 bases from J, with 20 bases in between. The germline V gene has CDR1 MDHEN and CDR2 SYDVKM. The CDR3 loop reads CASSIPSRIPPEAFF. The CDR3, as DNA: TGTGCCAGCAGCATCCCTAGCAGGATCCCTCCTGAAGCTTTCTTT.

Comments on this clone: The junction shows a germline mismatch at one end, possibly a read error. This sequence joins TRBV9 and TRBJ2-5, with a tentative D call TRBD1 (5 bases). CDR3 length equals 13 residues. Germline V lookup: CDR1 SGDLS, CDR2 YYNGEE. The CDR3 protein is CDSSVTGRETQYF. The DNA of the CDR3 is TGTGACAGCAGCGTAACAGGTCGGGAGACCCAGTACTTC.

To note about this clone: The junction departs from germline at one end; a sequencing error may be responsible. V is TRBV12-5 and J is TRBJ1-5, with unresolved D. The CDR3 is 14 residues long. From germline, CDR1 is LGHNT and CDR2 FRNRAP. DNA of the CDR3: TGTGCTAGTGGGTTGGGCGACGGAGGTCAGCCCCAGCATTTT. As protein: CASGLGDGGQPQHF.

The rearrangement uses TRBV6-1 and TRBJ2-5; 9 nucleotides line up with TRBD1. The CDR3 has 18 residues. Germline trimming cut 4 bases from V and 5 bases from J; bases unmatched to any gene: 17. Germline V gene data show CDR1 as MNHNS and CDR2 as SASEGT. Here the CDR3 DNA reads TGTGCCAGCAGTGTAGGGCCGAACAGGGGGCTGGGTGGGGAGACCCAGTACTTC. This translates into CASSVGPNRGLGGETQYF.

The V and J genes are TRBV7-9 and TRBJ2-7, with 8 bases matching TRBD1. After removal of 1 base from V and 6 bases from J, the junction contained 2 bases not matched to a gene. This CDR3 comprises 13 residues. Per the germline V gene, CDR1 is SEHNR and CDR2 is FQNEAQ (reference sequence). The CDR3 region has the DNA TGTGCCAGCAGCTTAGATACAGGGGGCGAGCAGTACTTC. Translated: CASSLDTGGEQYF.

The V gene is TRBV11-3, the J gene TRBJ2-7; D may match TRBD1 or TRBD2 (5 bases each). This CDR3 is built from 15 residues. CDR1 SGHNT and CDR2 YENEEA come from the germline V gene. V was shortened by 1 base and J by 0 bases, with 10 bases between the two germline ends. CDR3 sequence reads: CASSLGDGSSYEQYF. CDR3 DNA sequence: TGTGCCAGCAGCTTAGGGGACGGAAGCTCCTACGAGCAGTACTTC.

The CDR3 bases are TGTGCCAGCAGCATGGGACAGTTTGGCGAGCAGTACTTC. This encodes CASSMGQFGEQYF. This chain joins TRBV7-8 and TRBJ2-7, with TRBD1 matching 7 bases. This CDR3 is built from 13 residues. The V segment lost 5 bases and the J segment 6 bases; nucleotides outside the gene matches: 7. Germline V gene data show CDR1 as SGHVS and CDR2 as FQNEAQ.

Points on this clone: The sample contains more than one DNA sequence encoding this CDR3. This chain uses TRBV6-5 with TRBJ1-1; D is possibly TRBD1 (5 bases). Germline CDR1 MNHEY, CDR2 SVGAGI. The CDR3 length is 15 residues. Deletions cut 6 bases from V and 5 bases from J, with 19 bases between. The CDR3, as DNA: TGTGCCAGCAGACCGAACGGGCAGGGCAAAACTGAAGCTTTCTTT. Translated: CASRPNGQGKTEAFF.

The chain joins TRBV9 to TRBJ1-4; D remains unclear. Germline-derived CDR1 and CDR2 are SGDLS and YYNGEE. Trimming removed 4 bases from V and 7 bases from J, with 17 bases in between. The CDR3 covers 15 residues. CDR3 bases: TGTGCCAGCAGCCCCGGGCTTCCTCCGGGTGAAAAACTGTTTTTT. Translating gives CASSPGLPPGEKLFF.